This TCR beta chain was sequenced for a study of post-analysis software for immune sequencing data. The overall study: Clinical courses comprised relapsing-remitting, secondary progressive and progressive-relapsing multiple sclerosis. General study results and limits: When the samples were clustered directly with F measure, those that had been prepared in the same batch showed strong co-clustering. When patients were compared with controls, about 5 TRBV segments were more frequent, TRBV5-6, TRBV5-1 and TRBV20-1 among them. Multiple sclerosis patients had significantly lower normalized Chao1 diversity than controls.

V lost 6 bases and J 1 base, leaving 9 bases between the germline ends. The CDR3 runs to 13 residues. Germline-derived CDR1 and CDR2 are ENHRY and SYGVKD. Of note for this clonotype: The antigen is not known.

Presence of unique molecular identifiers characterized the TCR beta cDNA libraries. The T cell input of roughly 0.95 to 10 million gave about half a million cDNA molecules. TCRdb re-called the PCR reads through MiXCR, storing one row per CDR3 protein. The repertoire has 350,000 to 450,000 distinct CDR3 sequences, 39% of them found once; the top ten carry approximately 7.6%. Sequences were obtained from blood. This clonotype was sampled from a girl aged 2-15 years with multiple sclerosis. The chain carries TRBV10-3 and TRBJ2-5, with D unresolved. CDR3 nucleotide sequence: TGTGCCATCAGGGGCGGCCTCCAAGAGACCCAGTACTTC. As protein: CAIRGGLQETQYF.